This TCR beta chain was captured by sequencing in a study of human T cells and chemical hapten exposure. This clonotype was observed many times. Time point described: patch test 1, 2 weeks after DPC sensitization. Treatment here: therapeutic diphenylcyclopropenone sensitization with weekly scalp DPC. The CDR3 length is 14 residues. V lost 6 bases and J lost 6, with 18 bases in between. Germline V gene data show CDR1 as MNHEY and CDR2 as SMNVEV (reference sequence). Library preparation tagged each individual cDNA molecule with a unique molecular identifier. From the RACE reads, TCRdb called clonotypes with MiXCR, one entry per CDR3 protein. The sample consists of over 75,000 distinct CDR3 sequences, about 7.5% of them appearing once.

The sequences come from whole blood, collected in connection with sensitization to the hapten diphenylcyclopropenone (DPC). The sequence derives from a woman aged 25 to 39 with alopecia areata. Some clones in this sample may be carry-over from other donors' samples. The V gene is TRBV27, the J gene TRBJ2-7; D is perhaps TRBD2 (7 bases). In nucleotides, the CDR3 is TGTGCCAGCAGCCCCCTAGGGGGGGAACGCGAGCAGTACTTC. It encodes CASSPLGGEREQYF.